This TCR beta chain was sequenced during a study of post-analysis software for immune sequencing data. Study overall: Several disease courses (relapsing-remitting, secondary progressive and progressive-relapsing) of multiple sclerosis were included.

V lost 3 bases, J lost 6 bases, and 10 bases stayed unmatched. This CDR3 spans 15 amino acids. CDR1 SQVTM and CDR2 ANQGSEA come from the germline V gene. Findings of the study overall: When patients were compared with controls, four or five TRBV segments were more frequent, TRBV5-6, TRBV5-1 and TRBV20-1 among them. Comparison with controls showed significantly lower normalized Chao1 diversity in multiple sclerosis patients. By F measure, samples from a shared preparation batch strongly co-clustered.

Prepared TCR beta cDNA libraries contained unique molecular identifiers. When 1 to 10 million T cells were used, they gave about 540,000 cDNA molecules. Using its own MiXCR run on the PCR reads, TCRdb lists one record per CDR3 protein. The sample has about 820,000 distinct CDR3 sequences; 53% are singletons. This clonotype has just a few counts. Its matching antigen is unknown. The source of this sequence is a girl between 5 and 17 years old with multiple sclerosis. The material sequenced was blood. The chain carries TRBV29-1 and TRBJ2-1, with 8 bases that match TRBD2. The CDR3 here is CSVELEAGDGNEQFF. The CDR3 region has the DNA TGCAGCGTTGAGTTAGAAGCGGGAGACGGCAATGAGCAGTTCTTC.